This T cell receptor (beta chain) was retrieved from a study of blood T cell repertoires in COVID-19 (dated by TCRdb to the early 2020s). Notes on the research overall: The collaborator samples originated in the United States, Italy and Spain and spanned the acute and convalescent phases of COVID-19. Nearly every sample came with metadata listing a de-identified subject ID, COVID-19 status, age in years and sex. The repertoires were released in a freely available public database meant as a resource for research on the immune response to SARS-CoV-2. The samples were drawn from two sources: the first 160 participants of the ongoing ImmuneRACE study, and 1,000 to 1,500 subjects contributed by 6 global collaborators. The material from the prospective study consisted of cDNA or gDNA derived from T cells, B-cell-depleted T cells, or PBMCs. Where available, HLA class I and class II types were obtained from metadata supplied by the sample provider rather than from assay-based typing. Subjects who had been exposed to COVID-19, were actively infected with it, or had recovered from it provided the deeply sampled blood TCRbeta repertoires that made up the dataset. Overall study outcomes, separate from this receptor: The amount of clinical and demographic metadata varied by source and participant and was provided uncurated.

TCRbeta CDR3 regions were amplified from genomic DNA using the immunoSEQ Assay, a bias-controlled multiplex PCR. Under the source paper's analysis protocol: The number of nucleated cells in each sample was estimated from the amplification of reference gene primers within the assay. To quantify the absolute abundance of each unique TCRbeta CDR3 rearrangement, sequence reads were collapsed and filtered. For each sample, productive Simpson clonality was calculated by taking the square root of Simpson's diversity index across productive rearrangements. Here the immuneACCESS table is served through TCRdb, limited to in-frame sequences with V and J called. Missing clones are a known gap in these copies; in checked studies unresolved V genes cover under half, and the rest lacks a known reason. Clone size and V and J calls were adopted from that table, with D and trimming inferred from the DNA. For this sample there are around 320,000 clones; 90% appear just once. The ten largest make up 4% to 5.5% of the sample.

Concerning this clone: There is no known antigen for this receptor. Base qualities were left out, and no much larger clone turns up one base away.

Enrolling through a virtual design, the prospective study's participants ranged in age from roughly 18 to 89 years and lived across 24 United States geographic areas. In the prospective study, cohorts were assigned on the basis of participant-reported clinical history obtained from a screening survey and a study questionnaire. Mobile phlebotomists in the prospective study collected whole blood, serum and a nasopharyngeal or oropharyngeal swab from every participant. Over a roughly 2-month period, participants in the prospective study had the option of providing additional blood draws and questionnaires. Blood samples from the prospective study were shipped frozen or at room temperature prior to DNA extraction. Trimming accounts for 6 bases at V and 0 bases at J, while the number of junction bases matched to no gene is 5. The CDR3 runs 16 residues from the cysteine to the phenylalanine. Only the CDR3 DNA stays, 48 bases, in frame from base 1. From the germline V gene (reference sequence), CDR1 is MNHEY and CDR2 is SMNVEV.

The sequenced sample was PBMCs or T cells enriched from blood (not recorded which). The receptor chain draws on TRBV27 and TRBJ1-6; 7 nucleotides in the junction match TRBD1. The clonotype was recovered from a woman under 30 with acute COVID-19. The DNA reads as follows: TGTGCCAGCAGACTGAGACAGGGCTCCTATAATTCACCCCTCCACTTT. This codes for CASRLRQGSYNSPLHF.